The 27 T cell receptor beta chains below come from one sample, sequenced in a study of T-cell memory formation after mild COVID-19 listed by TCRdb under 2021. The library was built by means of 5' RACE. The listed sequencing device is Illumina NovaSeq 6000. TCRdb took the public reads, trimmed them with fastp at Q25, ran MiXCR for clone calling and kept in-frame beta chains. Rows with one shared CDR3 protein collapse into an entry with the most common genes and DNA. This sample gives a few hundred thousand distinct CDR3 sequences in total; around 15% of them show up just once. The ten top clones hold roughly 20% of the sample. Sequenced material: PBMCs or a T cell subset sorted from them (not recorded which). The receptors were gathered from a young man who had mild COVID-19 (a few samples of this study predate the infection). The sample titles of this study are shuffled in the database, so cell type and time point are left out; the donor was told from shared clones.

CDR3 loop: CASSPPGSAEQFF. CDR3 DNA: TGTGCCAGCAGCCCACCGGGGAGTGCTGAGCAGTTCTTC. V gene TRBV7-9 combines with J gene TRBJ2-1; perhaps TRBD2 as D (5 bases). The V end was cut by 5 bases, the J end by 9 bases, with 14 bases between. Looked up from germline, CDR1 is SEHNR and CDR2 is FQNEAQ (reference sequence). The CDR3 runs to 13 residues.

This clonotype was seen only a few times. The chain carries TRBV29-1 and TRBJ2-5; D is unclear. The CDR3 extends over 15 amino acids. V was pared by 5 bases and J by 0 bases, with 16 bases between. Germline lookup yields CDR1 SQVTM and CDR2 ANQGSEA. The CDR3 spells CSVSPFGTYQETQYF. CDR3 nucleotides: TGCAGCGTTTCCCCTTTTGGAACGTACCAAGAGACCCAGTACTTC.

This clonotype has a handful of counts. The genes are TRBV12-3 or TRBV12-4 and TRBJ1-2; D may be TRBD1 (5 bases). This CDR3 contains 14 residues. With 5 bases removed from V and 4 bases from J, the gap between germline ends came to 14 bases. CDR3 sequence: CASSEEGRSYGYTF. The CDR3 bases are TGTGCCAGCAGTGAGGAGGGACGTAGCTATGGCTACACCTTC.

V and J are TRBV10-3 and TRBJ2-3; 7 bases line up with TRBD1. J gave up 8 bases and V 6 bases, and 8 bases lay outside the gene matches. CDR1 is ENHRY, CDR2 SYGVKD, per germline. The length of the CDR3 is 13 residues. CDR3 sequence (DNA): TGTGCCATCAGCCCGGATTCAGGGGGTACGCAGTATTTT. This sequence encodes CAISPDSGGTQYF.

The chain couples TRBV10-3 to TRBJ2-1, with D perhaps TRBD1 (5 bases). The CDR3 extends over 15 amino acids. V lost 3 bases and J lost 4, with 13 bases in between. Per germline, CDR1 ENHRY and CDR2 SYGVKD. In DNA, the CDR3 is TGTGCCATCAGTGATCAGGCAGGGCGGTACAATGAGCAGTTCTTC. This gives the protein CAISDQAGRYNEQFF.

This clonotype turned up a few times. The rearrangement uses TRBV4-3 and TRBJ2-5; 9 nucleotides line up with TRBD1. V was pared by 1 base and J by 5 bases, with 5 bases of the junction left unmatched. Germline V gene data show CDR1 as LGHNA and CDR2 as YSLEER. The CDR3 is made up of 15 amino acids. The CDR3, as DNA: TGCGCCAGCAGCCAAGCCGGGACAGGGCCCGAGACCCAGTACTTC. The encoded protein is CASSQAGTGPETQYF.

This clonotype was seen a few times. The V and J genes are TRBV7-2 and TRBJ2-3; D call uncertain. This CDR3 spans 15 amino acids. Germline V gene data show CDR1 as SGHTA and CDR2 as FQGNSA. V gave up 3 bases and J gave up 8 bases, with 18 bases separating them. Here the CDR3 DNA reads TGTGCCAGCAGCTTTGAGTTAGCTGTTATGGGTACGCAGTATTTT. Translation: CASSFELAVMGTQYF.

This clonotype was detected a few times. The chain links TRBV4-3 to TRBJ1-6; D perhaps matches TRBD1 (6 bases). This CDR3 has 19 amino acids. Germline lookup yields CDR1 LGHNA and CDR2 YSLEER. The V and J ends lost 1 base and 7 bases respectively, with 23 bases between them. The CDR3 region has the DNA TGCGCCAGCAGCCAAGCGGAGGGGGGGGCCAGGATAACAAATTCACCCCTCCACTTT. This codes for CASSQAEGGARITNSPLHF.

The rearrangement uses TRBV6-1 and TRBJ1-2; D might be TRBD1 (6 bases). CDR3 length equals 13 residues. Germline lookup yields CDR1 MNHNS and CDR2 SASEGT. V was pared by 3 bases and J by 4 bases, with 9 bases between. The CDR3 DNA sequence: TGTGCCAGCAGTGATAGGACAGTCTATGGCTACACCTTC. Its translation is CASSDRTVYGYTF.

The chain's CDR3 is CASSLGTVAYGYTF. DNA of the CDR3: TGTGCCAGCAGCTTAGGGACTGTCGCCTATGGCTACACCTTC. The chain recombines TRBV9 with TRBJ1-2; possibly TRBD1 for D (5 bases). CDR3 size: 14 residues. Trimming pared 4 bases from V and 4 bases from J, leaving 14 bases between. Germline CDR1 reads SGDLS; CDR2 reads YYNGEE.

The chain has TRBV7-6 and TRBJ2-2; unclear D gene. This CDR3 spans 12 amino acids. Germline V gene data show CDR1 as SGHVS and CDR2 as FNYEAQ. V lost 4 bases and J 4 bases, leaving 4 bases between the germline ends. CDR3: CASSYITGELFF. CDR3 in DNA: TGTGCCAGCAGCTATATCACCGGGGAGCTGTTTTTT.

A few counts support this clonotype. The chain carries TRBV6-1 and TRBJ1-5; D perhaps matches TRBD1 (6 bases). The CDR3 extends over 15 amino acids. Germline-derived CDR1 and CDR2 are MNHNS and SASEGT. Trimming removed 1 base from V and 7 bases from J, with 14 bases in between. The CDR3 sequence: CASSEGTGSGQPQHF. CDR3 DNA: TGTGCCAGCAGTGAAGGAACAGGGAGCGGCCAGCCCCAGCATTTT.

This rearrangement joins TRBV27 to TRBJ2-3; no firm D call. V lost 3 bases to trimming and J lost 2 bases, with 12 bases between them. The CDR3 runs 15 residues. Germline CDR1 MNHEY, CDR2 SMNVEV (reference sequence). CDR3 sequence reads: CASSLKRAYTDTQYF. The CDR3 bases are TGTGCCAGCAGTTTGAAACGGGCCTACACAGATACGCAGTATTTT.

J is TRBJ2-3 and V is TRBV18; 9 bases are a match to TRBD2. Germline loops: CDR1 KGHSH, CDR2 LQKENI. V lost 0 bases, J lost 7 bases, and 5 bases stayed unmatched. This CDR3 spans 15 amino acids. This chain's CDR3 is CASSPPRGGVNTQYF. CDR3 bases: TGTGCCAGCTCACCACCGCGGGGGGGAGTGAATACGCAGTATTTT.

As DNA, the CDR3 is TGCGCCACCCTCGGACAGTTCGGGAACACCATATATTTT. It encodes CATLGQFGNTIYF. V and J are TRBV10-2 and TRBJ1-3; possibly TRBD1 for D (6 bases). The CDR3 is made up of 13 amino acids. From germline, CDR1 is WSHSY and CDR2 SAAADI. Trimming took off 10 bases at V and 7 bases at J, with 17 bases between the two ends.

This clonotype has more than one count but fewer than ten. The chain carries TRBV20-1 and TRBJ1-5, with unresolved D. Germline V gene sequence: CDR1 DFQATT, CDR2 SNEGSKA (reference sequence). The CDR3 runs to 15 residues. The V gene lost 3 bases and the J gene lost 7 bases, with 19 bases spanning the gap. DNA for the CDR3: TGCAGTGCTAGGGAGGTCGGAAAGGAGGGACAGCCCCAGCATTTT. It codes for CSAREVGKEGQPQHF.

The rearrangement joins TRBV20-1 to TRBJ1-6; 9 bases are a match to TRBD1. The length of the CDR3 is 14 residues. The V gene's germline CDR1 is DFQATT and CDR2 SNEGSKA (reference sequence). V was clipped by 1 base and J by 8 bases; unmatched bases: 3. Here the CDR3 reads CSARGGQGYSPLHF. CDR3 in DNA: TGCAGTGCTAGAGGGGGACAGGGATATTCACCCCTCCACTTT.

This chain uses TRBV12-3 or TRBV12-4 with TRBJ1-2; D is unresolved. This CDR3 is built from 13 residues. Trimming shortened V by 4 bases and J by 4 bases, and 10 bases separated the two germline ends. The CDR3 DNA reads TGTGCCAGCAGTTCCAGGTTGATCTATGGCTACACCTTC. Residues: CASSSRLIYGYTF.

The chain links TRBV7-3 to TRBJ2-3; 8 nucleotides match TRBD2. This CDR3 comprises 14 residues. J gave up 3 bases and V 4 bases, and 3 bases lay outside the gene matches. The germline V gene encodes CDR1 SGHTA and CDR2 FQGTGA. CDR3 coding DNA: TGTGCCAGCAGCTCCGGACTAGCAACAGATACGCAGTATTTT. Translating gives CASSSGLATDTQYF.

This clonotype was seen at least ten times. This chain connects TRBV27 to TRBJ2-5; D unresolved. The CDR3 is made up of 13 amino acids. Germline-derived CDR1 and CDR2 are MNHEY and SMNVEV (reference sequence). V lost 8 bases, J lost 5 bases, and 15 bases lay in between. The CDR3 is CASPKVGMETQYF. CDR3 sequence (DNA): TGTGCCAGCCCCAAGGTAGGGATGGAGACCCAGTACTTC.

This clonotype has just a few counts. The chain recombines TRBV6-2 or TRBV6-3 with TRBJ2-1; the match to TRBD2 covers 8 bases. Germline trimming cut 2 bases from V and 4 bases from J; bases unmatched to any gene: 4. The CDR3 contains 15 residues. Germline assignment: CDR1 MNHEY and CDR2 SVGEGT. The CDR3 DNA reads TGTGCCAGCAGTTACCAAGCGGGGGAATACAATGAGCAGTTCTTC. It codes for CASSYQAGEYNEQFF.

This clonotype was counted many times. The CDR3 DNA reads as TGCAGCGTCTTCTTACAGGGGAGTGGGGCCTACAATGAGCAGTTCTTC. Translation gives CSVFLQGSGAYNEQFF. The chain links TRBV29-1 to TRBJ2-1, with 7 bases matching TRBD1. CDR3 length: 16 amino acids. With 6 bases clipped from V and 2 bases from J, the junction kept 13 bases outside the gene matches. CDR1 is SQVTM and CDR2 is ANQGSEA in the germline V gene.

This clonotype was counted only a few times. The chain couples TRBV28 to TRBJ2-2; D uncertain. Germline CDR1 MDHEN, CDR2 SYDVKM. CDR3 length: 14 residues. Deletions cut 6 bases from V and 4 bases from J, with 12 bases between. The CDR3 DNA is TGTGCCAGCAGGACTGCAGGAGTCACCGGGGAGCTGTTTTTT. This encodes CASRTAGVTGELFF.

This clonotype was picked up a small number of times. The chain is built from TRBV4-3 and TRBJ2-1; D is ambiguous. This CDR3 contains 14 residues. V shed 0 bases and J shed 8 bases, with 11 bases lying between them. Germline lookup yields CDR1 LGHNA and CDR2 YSLEER. CDR3 in DNA: TGCGCCAGCAGCCAAGACGTAAGTTTCGATGAGCAGTTCTTC. This translates into CASSQDVSFDEQFF.

This clonotype appeared a few times. The gene calls are TRBV4-1 and TRBJ1-4; D remains ambiguous. V was pared by 6 bases and J by 0 bases, with 8 bases between. The germline CDR1 and CDR2 sequences are MGHRA and YSYEKL. The CDR3 has 14 amino acids. CDR3 nucleotide sequence: TGCGCCAGCAGTCGGCTTTCAACTAATGAAAAACTGTTTTTT. It is translated as CASSRLSTNEKLFF.

This clonotype appeared a few times. This chain connects TRBV5-4 to TRBJ2-3; 11 bases line up with TRBD2. CDR1 is SGHNT and CDR2 is YYREEE in the germline V gene (reference sequence). This CDR3 is 18 amino acids long. J gave up 2 bases and V 4 bases, and 12 bases lay outside the gene matches. In DNA form, the CDR3 reads TGTGCCAGCAGCCGGTCCCCCCTAGCGGGGGGATTCACAGATACGCAGTATTTT. Encoded protein: CASSRSPLAGGFTDTQYF. Full variable domain (rest looked up from reference TRBV5-4 and TRBJ2-3): ETGVTQSPTHLIKTRGQQVTLRCSSQSGHNTVSWYQQALGQGPQFIFQYYREEENGRGNFPPRFSGLQFPNYSSELNVNALELDDSALYLCASSRSPLAGGFTDTQYFGPGTRLTVL.

This clonotype was detected a few times. The chain is built from TRBV27 and TRBJ2-7, with 9 bases aligning to TRBD1. Per germline, CDR1 MNHEY and CDR2 SMNVEV (reference sequence). V lost 3 bases to trimming and J lost 7 bases; unmatched junction nucleotides: 10. The CDR3 loop spans 15 amino acids. The CDR3 region is CASSLAGTGLREQYF. DNA for the CDR3: TGTGCCAGCAGTTTGGCCGGGACAGGGTTGCGGGAGCAGTACTTC.